The 10 T cell receptor beta chains below all came from one sample that was sequenced in a study of T cells in localized non-small cell lung cancer. Repertoires were generated with immunoSEQ multiplex PCR, while TCRdb's copy carries only in-frame clones and drops some. Of about 130,000 clones in the sample, 89% are singletons; the top ten hold approximately 1.5%. The sequencing here drew on peripheral blood, taken before any cancer treatment. Every receptor here comes from a female donor at least 60 years old with stage I lung adenocarcinoma.

This clone showed up just a few times. J is TRBJ1-5 and V is TRBV30; D may be TRBD1 (5 bases). This CDR3 has 13 residues. V lost 7 bases, J lost 5 bases, and 15 bases lay in between. Germline V gene sequence: CDR1 GTSNPN, CDR2 SVGIG (reference sequence). CDR3 in amino acids: CASAPGSDQPQHF. The DNA for the CDR3 is TGTGCCTCCGCTCCAGGGTCAGATCAGCCCCAGCATTTT.

The rearrangement uses TRBV4-2 and TRBJ1-5, with D hard to call. Germline CDR1 and CDR2: LGHNA and YNFKEQ. There are 14 residues in the CDR3. Trimming stripped 3 bases from V and 6 bases from J, with 12 bases between. CDR3 amino acids: CASSQTIGPQPQHF. CDR3 coding DNA: TGTGCCAGCAGCCAGACTATCGGACCTCAGCCCCAGCATTTT.

The V gene is TRBV6-5, the J gene TRBJ2-1; 7 positions match TRBD1. CDR1 and CDR2 (germline): MNHEY, SVGAGI. The CDR3 contains 13 residues. The V and J ends lost 6 bases and 6 bases, in that order; junction bases with no gene match: 5. The DNA of the CDR3 is TGTGCCAGCAGGTACAGGGGTGGCAATGAGCAGTTCTTC. Translated, it gives CASRYRGGNEQFF.

This sequence joins TRBV14 and TRBJ2-1, with D possibly being TRBD1 (5 bases). The CDR3 totals 15 residues. Trimming removed 5 bases at V and 4 bases at J, with 15 bases between. CDR1 and CDR2 from the germline V gene are SGHDN and FVKESK. The CDR3 bases are TGTGCCAGCAGCTTTAGACAGAACCCATACAATGAGCAGTTCTTC. It encodes CASSFRQNPYNEQFF.

This rearrangement joins TRBV5-1 to TRBJ2-1, with D hard to call. Looked up from germline, CDR1 is SGHRS and CDR2 is YFSETQ. Trimming shortened V by 4 bases and J by 7 bases, and 9 bases separated the two germline ends. The CDR3 is 12 residues long. DNA of the CDR3: TGCGCCAGCAGCCTTGCCGGGAATGAGCAGTTCTTC. Its protein product is CASSLAGNEQFF.

V and J are TRBV6-5 and TRBJ2-5; D uncertain. V lost 2 bases and J 5 bases, leaving 9 bases between the germline ends. This CDR3 has 13 residues. Germline V gene sequence: CDR1 MNHEY, CDR2 SVGAGI. The CDR3 sequence is CASSYTRLETQYF. Written as DNA, the CDR3 is TGTGCCAGCAGTTACACGAGGCTGGAGACCCAGTACTTC.

The chain uses TRBV15 and TRBJ2-5, with a possible D match to TRBD2 (5 bases). V was clipped by 4 bases and J by 9 bases, with 21 bases between them. CDR3 length equals 15 residues. In germline, CDR1 is LNHNV, CDR2 YYDKDF (reference sequence). The CDR3 spells CATSTSLVTVLAQYF. CDR3 sequence (DNA): TGTGCCACCAGCACATCACTAGTAACTGTTTTGGCCCAGTACTTC.

V usage is TRBV5-1 and J usage is TRBJ2-7; D may match TRBD1 or TRBD2 (5 bases each). The CDR3 covers 13 residues. V was shortened by 8 bases and J by 3 bases, with 15 bases between the two germline ends. The germline V gene encodes CDR1 SGHRS and CDR2 YFSETQ. CDR3 nucleotide sequence: TGCGCCAGTAGGACACGGGGTAGCTACGAGCAGTACTTC. Amino acids: CASRTRGSYEQYF.

This chain links TRBV7-6 with TRBJ2-2, with TRBD2 matching over 7 bases. The CDR3 has 17 residues. The V gene end was trimmed by 3 bases and the J gene end by 3 bases; junction bases not matched to a gene: 10. Germline CDR1 reads SGHVS; CDR2 reads FNYEAQ. CDR3 coding DNA: TGTGCCAGCAGCTTTGTGGGAGGGCCAGTGCACACCGGGGAGCTGTTTTTT. It specifies CASSFVGGPVHTGELFF.

The chain joins TRBV11-2 to TRBJ2-5; D tentatively fits TRBD1 or TRBD2 (5 bases each). The V end was cut by 5 bases, the J end by 1 base, with 20 bases between. Germline V lookup: CDR1 SGHAT, CDR2 FQNNGV. The CDR3 has 17 residues. The CDR3 sequence: CASSTGASGNPQETQYF. CDR3 DNA: TGTGCCAGCAGCACCGGGGCCTCCGGGAACCCCCAAGAGACCCAGTACTTC.